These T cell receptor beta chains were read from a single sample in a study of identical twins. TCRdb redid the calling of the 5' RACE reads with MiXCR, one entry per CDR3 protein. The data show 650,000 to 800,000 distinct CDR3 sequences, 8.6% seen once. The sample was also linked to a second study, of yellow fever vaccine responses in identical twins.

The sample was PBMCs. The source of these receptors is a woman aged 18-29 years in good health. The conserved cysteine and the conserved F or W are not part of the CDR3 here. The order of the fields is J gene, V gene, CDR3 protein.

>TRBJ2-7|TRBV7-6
ASSFSSWGQGTSEQY
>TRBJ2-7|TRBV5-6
ASSFGAPSYEQY
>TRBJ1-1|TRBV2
ASDVGGAGTEAF
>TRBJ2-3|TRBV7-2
ASSPLGTTADTQY
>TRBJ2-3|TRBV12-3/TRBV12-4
ASSSSGGAIDTQY
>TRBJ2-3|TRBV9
ASSVDPPGGLADTQY
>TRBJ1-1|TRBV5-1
ASSLAGPSTEAF
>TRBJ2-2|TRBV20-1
SVLAGLNTGELF
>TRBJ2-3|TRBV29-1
SVDSGGEDTQY
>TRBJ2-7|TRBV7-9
ASSLVRPPYEQY
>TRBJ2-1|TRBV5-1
ASSYTGLAGVSEQF
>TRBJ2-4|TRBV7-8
ASSLSAGGAKNIQY
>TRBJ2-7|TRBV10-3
AISESRYEQY
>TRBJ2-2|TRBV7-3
ASSLTSDGKELF
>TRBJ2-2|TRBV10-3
AITEVAGAPTGELF
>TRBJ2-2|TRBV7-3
ASSLGLQGELF
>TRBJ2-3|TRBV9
ASSARAGGSSDTQY
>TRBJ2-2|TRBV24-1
ATARLPGELF
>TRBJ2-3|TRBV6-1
ASRATGGAVDTQY
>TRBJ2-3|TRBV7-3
ASSPLPDGLGTDTQY
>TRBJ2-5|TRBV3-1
ASSHLLAGRVETQY
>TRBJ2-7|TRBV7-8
ASSLLGESYEQY
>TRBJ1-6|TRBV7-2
ASSLGFRGQGNSPLH
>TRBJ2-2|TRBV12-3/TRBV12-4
ASSFLRDLNTGELF
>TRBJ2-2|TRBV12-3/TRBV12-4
ASSFDPRGTGELF
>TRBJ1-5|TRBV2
ARSPSSWAGKEGNQPQH
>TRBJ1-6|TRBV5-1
ASSLDSSYNSPLH
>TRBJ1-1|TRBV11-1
ASSLAGYNTEAF
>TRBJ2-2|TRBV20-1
SAREYGGRPGELF
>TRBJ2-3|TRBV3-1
ASSLTPQGFGTQY
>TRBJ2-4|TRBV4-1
ASSQGDRLGGSKNIQY
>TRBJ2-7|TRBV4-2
ASSQEGGGGLSYEQY
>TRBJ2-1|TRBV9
ASSVAIGWGLNGEVEQF
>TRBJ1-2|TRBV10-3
AISEPGTVYGYT
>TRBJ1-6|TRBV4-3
ASSQVPGQGGSPLH
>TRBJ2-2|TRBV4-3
ASSHANGRPNTGELF
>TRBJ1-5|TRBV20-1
SARPPGGNQPQH
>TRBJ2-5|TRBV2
ASSELQGEETQY
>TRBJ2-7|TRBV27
ASSAVAGGYEQY
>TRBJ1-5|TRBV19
ASSSQSTGGNQPQH
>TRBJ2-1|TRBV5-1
ASSPAEYGEQF
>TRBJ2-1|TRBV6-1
ASRIGTGIAGAGEQF
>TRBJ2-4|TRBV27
ASSLADGAKNIQY
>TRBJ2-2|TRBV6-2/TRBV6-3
ASTPHIEQTGELF
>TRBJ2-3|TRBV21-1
ASSRLQGDGPLDTQY
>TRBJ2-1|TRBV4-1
ASSLPTGDEQF
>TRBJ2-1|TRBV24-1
ATSDLDRNEQF
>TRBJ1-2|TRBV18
ASSPYPGDYGYT
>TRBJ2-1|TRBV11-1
ASSLPGLAGNSYNEQF
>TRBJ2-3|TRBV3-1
ASSQPWGTGGVADTQY
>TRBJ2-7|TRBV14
ASSPRGLAGGPREQY
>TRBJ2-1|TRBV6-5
ASSYYGPGQGVRDEQF
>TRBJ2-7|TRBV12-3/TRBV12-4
ASSPYRDFNEQY
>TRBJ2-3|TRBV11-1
ASSHPGQGVLYTDTQY